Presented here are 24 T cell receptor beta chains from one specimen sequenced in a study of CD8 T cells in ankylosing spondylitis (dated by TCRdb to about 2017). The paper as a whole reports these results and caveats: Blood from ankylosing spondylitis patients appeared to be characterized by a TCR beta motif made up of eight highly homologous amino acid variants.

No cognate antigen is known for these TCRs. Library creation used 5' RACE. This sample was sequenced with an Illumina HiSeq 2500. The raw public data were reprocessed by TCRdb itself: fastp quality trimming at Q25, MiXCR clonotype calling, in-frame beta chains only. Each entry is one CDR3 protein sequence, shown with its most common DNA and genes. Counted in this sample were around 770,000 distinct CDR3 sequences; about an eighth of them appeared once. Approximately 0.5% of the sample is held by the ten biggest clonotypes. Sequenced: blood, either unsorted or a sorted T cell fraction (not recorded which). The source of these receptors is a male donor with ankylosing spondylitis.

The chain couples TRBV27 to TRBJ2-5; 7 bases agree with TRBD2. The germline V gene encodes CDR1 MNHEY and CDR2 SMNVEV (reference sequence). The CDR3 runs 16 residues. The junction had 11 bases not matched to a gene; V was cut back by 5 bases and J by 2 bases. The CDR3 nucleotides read TGTGCCAGCAGTCCTTCGTGGGGGACTACTCAAGAGACCCAGTACTTC. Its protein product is CASSPSWGTTQETQYF.

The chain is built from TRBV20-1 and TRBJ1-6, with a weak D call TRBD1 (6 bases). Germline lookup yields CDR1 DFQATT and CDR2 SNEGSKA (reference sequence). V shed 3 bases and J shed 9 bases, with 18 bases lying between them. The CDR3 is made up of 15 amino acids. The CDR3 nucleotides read TGCAGTGCTAGGAAACAGGGTCGGGGAATTTCACCCCTCCACTTT. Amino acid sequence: CSARKQGRGISPLHF.

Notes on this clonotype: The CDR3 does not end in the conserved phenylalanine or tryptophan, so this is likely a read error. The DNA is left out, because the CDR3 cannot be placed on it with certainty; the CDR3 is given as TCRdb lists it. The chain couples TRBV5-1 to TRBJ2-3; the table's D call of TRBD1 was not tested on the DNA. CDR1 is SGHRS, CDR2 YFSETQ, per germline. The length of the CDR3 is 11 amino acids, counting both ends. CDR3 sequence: CASSLSGIPLR.

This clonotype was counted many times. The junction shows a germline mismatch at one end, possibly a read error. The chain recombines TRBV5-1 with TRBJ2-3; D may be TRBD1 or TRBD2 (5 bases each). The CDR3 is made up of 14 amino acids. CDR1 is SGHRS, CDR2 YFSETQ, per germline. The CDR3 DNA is TGTGCCAGCAGCTTAGGGGACGGCACAGATACGCAGTATTTT. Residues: CASSLGDGTDTQYF.

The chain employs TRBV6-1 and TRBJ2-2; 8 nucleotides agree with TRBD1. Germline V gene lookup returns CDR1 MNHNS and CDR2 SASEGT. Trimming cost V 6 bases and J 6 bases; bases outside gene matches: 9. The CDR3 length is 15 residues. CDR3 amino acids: CASRSTGVLPGELFF. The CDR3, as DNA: TGTGCCAGCAGATCGACAGGGGTACTGCCCGGGGAGCTGTTTTTT.

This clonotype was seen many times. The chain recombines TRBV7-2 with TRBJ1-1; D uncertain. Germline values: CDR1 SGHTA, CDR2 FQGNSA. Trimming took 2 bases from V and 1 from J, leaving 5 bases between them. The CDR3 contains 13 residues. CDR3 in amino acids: CASSLYRNTEAFF. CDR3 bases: TGTGCCAGCAGCTTATACAGGAACACTGAAGCTTTCTTT.

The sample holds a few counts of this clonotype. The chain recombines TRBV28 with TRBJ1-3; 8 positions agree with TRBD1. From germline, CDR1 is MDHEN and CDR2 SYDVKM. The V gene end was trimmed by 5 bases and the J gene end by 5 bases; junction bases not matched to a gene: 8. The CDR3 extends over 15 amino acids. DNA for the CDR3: TGTGCCAGCAGTAACTTTCAGGGGGCAAGAAACACCATATATTTT. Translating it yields CASSNFQGARNTIYF.

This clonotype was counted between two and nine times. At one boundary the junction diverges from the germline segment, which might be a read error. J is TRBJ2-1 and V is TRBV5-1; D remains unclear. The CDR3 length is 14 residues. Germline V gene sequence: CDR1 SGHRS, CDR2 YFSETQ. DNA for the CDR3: TGCGCCAGCAGCTTGGAGGCCGGATCCCCTGTTGGGGTCTTC. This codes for CASSLEAGSPVGVF. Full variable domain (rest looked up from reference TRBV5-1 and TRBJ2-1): KAGVTQTPRYLIKTRGQQVTLSCSPISGHRSVSWYQQTPGQGLQFLFEYFSETQRNKGNFPGRFSGRQFSNSRSEMNVSTLELGDSALYLCASSLEAGSPVGVFGPGTRLTVL.

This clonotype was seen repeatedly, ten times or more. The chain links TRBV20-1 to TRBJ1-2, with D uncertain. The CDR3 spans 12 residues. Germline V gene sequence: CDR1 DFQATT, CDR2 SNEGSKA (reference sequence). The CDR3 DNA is TGCAGCACCGGTATATTAGGCTATGGCTACACCTTC. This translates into CSTGILGYGYTF.

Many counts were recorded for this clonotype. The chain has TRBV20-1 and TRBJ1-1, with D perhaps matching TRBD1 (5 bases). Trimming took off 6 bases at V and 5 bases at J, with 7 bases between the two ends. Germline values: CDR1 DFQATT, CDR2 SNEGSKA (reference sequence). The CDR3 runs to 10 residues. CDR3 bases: TGCAGTGCCCCAGGGACTGAAGCTTTCTTT. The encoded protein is CSAPGTEAFF.

DNA of the CDR3: TGCGCCAGCAGCTTGGTGCACTTCGGCACAGATACGCAGTATTTT. This encodes CASSLVHFGTDTQYF. This chain uses TRBV5-1 with TRBJ2-3; D uncertain. The CDR3 has 15 residues. The germline V gene encodes CDR1 SGHRS and CDR2 YFSETQ. The V gene lost 0 bases and the J gene lost 1 base, with 9 bases spanning the gap.

CDR3 amino acids: CASSTRGPASYGYTF. The CDR3 region has the DNA TGTGCCAGCAGCACCAGGGGGCCTGCATCCTATGGCTACACCTTC. The V and J genes are TRBV5-5 and TRBJ1-2; 8 nucleotides line up with TRBD1. V trimming: 4 bases; J trimming: 4 bases; junction bases outside the gene matches: 9. The germline V gene encodes CDR1 SGHKS and CDR2 YYEKEE (reference sequence). The CDR3 contains 15 residues.

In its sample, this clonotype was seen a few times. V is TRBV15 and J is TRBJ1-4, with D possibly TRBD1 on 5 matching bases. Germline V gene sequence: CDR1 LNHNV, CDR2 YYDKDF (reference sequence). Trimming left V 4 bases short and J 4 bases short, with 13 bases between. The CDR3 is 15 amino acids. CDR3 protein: CATSNLGLDNEKLFF. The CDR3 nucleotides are TGTGCCACCAGCAATCTGGGACTCGATAATGAAAAACTGTTTTTT.

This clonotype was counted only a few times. The CDR3 nucleotides are TGTGCCAGCAGCCAATGGATGGGACTGGATAGCAATCAGCCCCAGCATTTT. Encoded protein: CASSQWMGLDSNQPQHF. The chain links TRBV4-2 to TRBJ1-5; possibly TRBD1 for D (5 bases). CDR3 length equals 17 residues. Trimming removed 2 bases from V and 0 bases from J, with 14 bases in between. The V gene's germline CDR1 is LGHNA and CDR2 YNFKEQ.

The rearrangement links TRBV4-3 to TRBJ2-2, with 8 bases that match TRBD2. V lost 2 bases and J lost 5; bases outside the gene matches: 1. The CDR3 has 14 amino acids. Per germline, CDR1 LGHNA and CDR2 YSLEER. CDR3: CASSQTGGTGELFF. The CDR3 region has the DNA TGCGCCAGCAGCCAAACGGGGGGGACCGGGGAGCTGTTTTTT.

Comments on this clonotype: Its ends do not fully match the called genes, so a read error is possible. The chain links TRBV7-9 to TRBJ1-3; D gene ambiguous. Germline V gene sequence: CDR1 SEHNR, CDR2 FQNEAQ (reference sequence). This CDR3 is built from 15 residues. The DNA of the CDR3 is TGTGCCAGCAGCTCCCCGGACCGATCTGGTAACACCATATATTTT. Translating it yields CASSSPDRSGNTIYF.

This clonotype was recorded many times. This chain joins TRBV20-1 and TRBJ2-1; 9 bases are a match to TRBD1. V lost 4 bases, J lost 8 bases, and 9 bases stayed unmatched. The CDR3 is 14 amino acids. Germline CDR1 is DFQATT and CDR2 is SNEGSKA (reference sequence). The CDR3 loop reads CSAKLGTGYDEQFF. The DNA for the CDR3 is TGCAGTGCTAAGCTCGGGACAGGGTATGATGAGCAGTTCTTC.

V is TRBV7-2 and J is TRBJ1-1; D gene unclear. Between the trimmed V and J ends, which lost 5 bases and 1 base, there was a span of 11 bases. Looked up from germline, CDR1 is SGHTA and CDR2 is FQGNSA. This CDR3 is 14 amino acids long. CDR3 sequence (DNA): TGTGCCAGCAGCGTGACGGATTCGAACACTGAAGCTTTCTTT. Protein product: CASSVTDSNTEAFF.

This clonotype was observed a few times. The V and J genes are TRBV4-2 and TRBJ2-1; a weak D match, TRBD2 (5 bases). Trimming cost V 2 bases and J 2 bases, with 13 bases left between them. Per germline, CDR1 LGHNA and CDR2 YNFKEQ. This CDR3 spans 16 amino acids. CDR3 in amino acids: CASSQLAASPYNEQFF. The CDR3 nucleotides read TGTGCCAGCAGCCAACTCGCGGCTAGCCCCTACAATGAGCAGTTCTTC.

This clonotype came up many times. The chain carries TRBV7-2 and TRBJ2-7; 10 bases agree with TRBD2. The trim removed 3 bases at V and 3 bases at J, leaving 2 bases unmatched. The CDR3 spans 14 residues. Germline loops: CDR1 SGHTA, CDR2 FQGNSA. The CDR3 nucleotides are TGTGCCAGCAGCTTCGCTAGCGGGAGCTACGAGCAGTACTTC. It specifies CASSFASGSYEQYF.

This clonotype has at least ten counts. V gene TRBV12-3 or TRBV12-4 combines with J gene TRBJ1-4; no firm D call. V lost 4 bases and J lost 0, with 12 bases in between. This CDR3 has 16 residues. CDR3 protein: CASSYPASATNEKLFF. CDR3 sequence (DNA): TGTGCCAGCAGTTATCCAGCCTCTGCAACTAATGAAAAACTGTTTTTT.

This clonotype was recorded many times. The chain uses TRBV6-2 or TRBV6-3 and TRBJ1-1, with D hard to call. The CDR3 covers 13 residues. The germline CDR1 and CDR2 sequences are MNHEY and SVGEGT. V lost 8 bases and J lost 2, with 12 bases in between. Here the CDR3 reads CASLRAANTEAFF. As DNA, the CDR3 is TGTGCCAGCCTGAGGGCGGCTAACACTGAAGCTTTCTTT.

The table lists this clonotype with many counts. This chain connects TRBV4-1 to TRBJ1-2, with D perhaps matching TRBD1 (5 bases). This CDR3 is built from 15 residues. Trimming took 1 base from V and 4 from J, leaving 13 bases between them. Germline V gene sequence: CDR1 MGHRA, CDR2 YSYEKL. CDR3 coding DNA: TGCGCCAGCAGCCAAGCTTCAGGGCAGGGCTATGGCTACACCTTC. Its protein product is CASSQASGQGYGYTF.

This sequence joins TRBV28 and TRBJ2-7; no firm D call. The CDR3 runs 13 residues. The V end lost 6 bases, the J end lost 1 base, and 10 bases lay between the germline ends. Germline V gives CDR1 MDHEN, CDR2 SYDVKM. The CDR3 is CASRTTFSYEQYF. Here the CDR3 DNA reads TGTGCCAGCAGGACAACCTTTTCCTACGAGCAGTACTTC.